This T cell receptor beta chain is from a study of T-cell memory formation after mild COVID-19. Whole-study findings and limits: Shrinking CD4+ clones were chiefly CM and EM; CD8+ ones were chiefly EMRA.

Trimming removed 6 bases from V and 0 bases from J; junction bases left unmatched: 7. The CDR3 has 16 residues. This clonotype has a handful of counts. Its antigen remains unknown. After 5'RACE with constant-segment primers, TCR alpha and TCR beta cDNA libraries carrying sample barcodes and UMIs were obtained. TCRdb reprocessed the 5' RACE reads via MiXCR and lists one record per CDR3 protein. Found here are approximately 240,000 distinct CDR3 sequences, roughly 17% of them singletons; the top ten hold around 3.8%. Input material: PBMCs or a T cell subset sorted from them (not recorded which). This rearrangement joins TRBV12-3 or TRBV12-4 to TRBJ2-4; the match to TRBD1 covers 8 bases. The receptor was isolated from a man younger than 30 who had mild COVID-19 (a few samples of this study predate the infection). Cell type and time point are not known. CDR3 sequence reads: CASRGQGAQAKNIQYF. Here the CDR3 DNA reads TGTGCCAGCAGAGGACAGGGAGCTCAAGCCAAAAACATTCAGTACTTC.